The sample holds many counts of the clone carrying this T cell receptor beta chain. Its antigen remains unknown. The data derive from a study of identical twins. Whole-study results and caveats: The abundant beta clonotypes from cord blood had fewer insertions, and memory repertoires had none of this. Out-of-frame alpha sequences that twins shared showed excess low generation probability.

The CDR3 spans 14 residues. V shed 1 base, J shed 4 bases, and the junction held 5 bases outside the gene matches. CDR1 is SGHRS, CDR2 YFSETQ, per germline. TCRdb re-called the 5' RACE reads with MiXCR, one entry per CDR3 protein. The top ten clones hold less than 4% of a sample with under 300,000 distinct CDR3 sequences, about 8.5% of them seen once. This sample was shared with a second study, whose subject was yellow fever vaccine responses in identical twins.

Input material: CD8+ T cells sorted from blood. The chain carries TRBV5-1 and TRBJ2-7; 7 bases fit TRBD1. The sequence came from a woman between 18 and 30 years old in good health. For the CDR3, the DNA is TGCGCCAGCAGCTTGCGGGACAGCGCGTACGAGCAGTACTTC. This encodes CASSLRDSAYEQYF.